Sequencing of this T cell receptor (beta chain) was carried out in a study of shared clonotypes between healthy human individuals. The protocol was immunoSEQ multiplex PCR, while the TCRdb copy is restricted to in-frame clones and leaves out a portion. In the table there are some 1,400,000 clones, roughly 96% of which are singletons. What was sequenced was naive CD4+ T cells sorted from blood. Specified subset: CD45RA+ positively selected. The sequence came from a man aged 30 to 39 in good health.

CDR3 protein: CASRSTGSNEQFF. In nucleotides, the CDR3 is TGTGCCAGCAGGTCGACAGGTAGTAATGAGCAGTTCTTC. The rearrangement uses TRBV6-1 and TRBJ2-1; the D gene is possibly TRBD1 (6 bases). Germline V CDR1 and CDR2: MNHNS, SASEGT. V was pared by 6 bases and J by 7 bases, with 13 bases between. The CDR3 loop spans 13 amino acids.